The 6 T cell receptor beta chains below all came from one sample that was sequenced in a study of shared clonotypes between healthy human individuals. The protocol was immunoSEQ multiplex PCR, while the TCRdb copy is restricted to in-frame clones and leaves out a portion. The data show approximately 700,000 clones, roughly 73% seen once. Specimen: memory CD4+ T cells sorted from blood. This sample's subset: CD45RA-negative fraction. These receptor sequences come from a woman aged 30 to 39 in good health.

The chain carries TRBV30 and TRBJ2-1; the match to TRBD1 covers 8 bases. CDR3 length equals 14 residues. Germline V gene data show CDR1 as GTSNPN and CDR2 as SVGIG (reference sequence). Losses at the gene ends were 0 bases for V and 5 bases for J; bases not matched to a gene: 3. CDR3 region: CAWSVGTGNNEQFF. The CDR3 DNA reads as TGTGCCTGGAGTGTTGGGACAGGAAACAATGAGCAGTTCTTC.

The CDR3 loop reads CASSLRVNTGELFF. The CDR3 DNA sequence: TGCGCCAGCAGCTTGAGGGTTAACACCGGGGAGCTGTTTTTT. This chain joins TRBV5-1 and TRBJ2-2; unclear D gene. CDR1 and CDR2 (germline): SGHRS, YFSETQ. V lost 1 base and J lost 2, with 6 bases in between. The CDR3 runs 14 residues.

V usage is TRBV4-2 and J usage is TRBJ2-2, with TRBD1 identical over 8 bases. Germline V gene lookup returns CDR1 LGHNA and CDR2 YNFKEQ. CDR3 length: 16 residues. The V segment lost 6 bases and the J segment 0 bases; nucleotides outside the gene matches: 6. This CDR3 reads CASRMDRDANTGELFF. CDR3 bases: TGTGCCAGCAGGATGGACAGGGATGCGAACACCGGGGAGCTGTTTTTT.

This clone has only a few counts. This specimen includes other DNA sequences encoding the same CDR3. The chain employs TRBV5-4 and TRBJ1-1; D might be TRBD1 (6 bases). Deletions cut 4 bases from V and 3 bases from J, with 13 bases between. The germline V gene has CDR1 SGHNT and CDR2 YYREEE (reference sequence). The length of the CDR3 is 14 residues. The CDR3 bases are TGTGCCAGCAGCCCCGGGGGGGGCGACACTGAAGCTTTCTTT. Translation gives CASSPGGGDTEAFF.

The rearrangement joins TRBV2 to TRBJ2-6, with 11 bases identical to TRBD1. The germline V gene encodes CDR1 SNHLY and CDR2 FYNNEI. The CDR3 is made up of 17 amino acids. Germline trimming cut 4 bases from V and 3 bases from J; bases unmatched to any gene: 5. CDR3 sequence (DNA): TGTGCCAGCAGTGCTAGGACAGGGGGCTTTGGGGCCAACGTCCTGACTTTC. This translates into CASSARTGGFGANVLTF.

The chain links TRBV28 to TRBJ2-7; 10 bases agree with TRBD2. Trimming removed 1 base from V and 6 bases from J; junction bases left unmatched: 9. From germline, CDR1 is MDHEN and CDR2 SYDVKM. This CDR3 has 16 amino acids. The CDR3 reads CASSLLMASGSPEQYF. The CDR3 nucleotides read TGTGCCAGCAGTTTATTAATGGCTAGCGGGAGCCCCGAGCAGTACTTC.